This T cell receptor beta chain appears in the sequencing data of a study of blood T cell repertoires in COVID-19. At the level of the study: Specimens from acute and convalescent COVID-19 originated in the United States, Italy and Spain.

Two negative PCRs, clearance, or symptom resolution had been documented for recovered Cohort 3 donors. V lost 3 bases to trimming and J lost 10 bases, with 12 bases between them. The CDR3 totals 12 residues. Per germline, CDR1 KGHSH and CDR2 LQKENI. This clone was detected once. Original data processing: Amplified reference gene primers provided the basis for estimating nucleated cell counts. Profiled with immunoSEQ multiplex PCR; TCRdb holds only in-frame clones, not every one. The DNA was the basis for D and trimming; V, J and clone size are from that table. Of 300,000 or so clones listed, roughly nine tenths are singletons.

What was sequenced was PBMCs or T cells enriched from blood (not recorded which). The clonotype originates from a woman younger than 45 who had recovered from COVID-19. This rearrangement joins TRBV18 to TRBJ1-1; D unclear. The DNA of the CDR3 is TGTGCCAGCTCACCCGGCAGCGGAGGAGCTTTCTTT. Protein: CASSPGSGGAFF.